The 21 T cell receptor beta chains listed next were all sequenced from one sample in a study of cytomegalovirus exposure and HLA in healthy donors. 60 Vbeta and 13 Jbeta primers were used in PCR. This table comes from immunoSEQ multiplex PCR, and its TCRdb copy is limited to in-frame clones, with some not included. This repertoire shows some 110,000 clones, 77% found once; its top ten account for 9.5% to 15%. The sample comprised PBMCs. The receptors derive from a woman aged 35 to 49 in good health and CMV-seropositive.

The chain links TRBV7-9 to TRBJ2-3; 10 positions agree with TRBD1. This CDR3 has 15 residues. V shed 5 bases and J 2 bases; nucleotides not matched to a gene: 4. CDR1 and CDR2 from the germline V gene are SEHNR and FQNEAQ (reference sequence). This chain's CDR3 is CASSLRQGATDTQYF. As DNA, the CDR3 is TGTGCCAGCAGCCTTAGACAGGGGGCCACAGATACGCAGTATTTT.

The chain recombines TRBV5-6 with TRBJ2-5, with 9 bases fitting TRBD1. Trimming at V came to 4 bases and at J to 4 bases, leaving 8 bases not matched to a gene. Germline CDR1 and CDR2: SGHDT and YYEEEE. The CDR3 spans 15 residues. In nucleotides, the CDR3 is TGTGCCAGCAGCGCGACAGGGGGGGGGTCAGAGACCCAGTACTTC. Encoded protein: CASSATGGGSETQYF.

J is TRBJ2-2 and V is TRBV5-4; 10 positions agree with TRBD2. Trimming took 3 bases from V and 2 from J; bases not matched to a gene: 7. The CDR3 contains 17 residues. CDR1 SGHNT and CDR2 YYREEE come from the germline V gene (reference sequence). CDR3 in amino acids: CASSSTLAGVNTGELFF. The DNA for the CDR3 is TGTGCCAGCAGCTCAACTCTAGCGGGAGTCAACACCGGGGAGCTGTTTTTT.

This chain links TRBV5-4 with TRBJ1-2; 8 bases agree with TRBD1. In germline, CDR1 is SGHNT, CDR2 YYREEE (reference sequence). CDR3 length: 17 residues. V trimming: 4 bases; J trimming: 7 bases; junction bases outside the gene matches: 18. Here the CDR3 DNA reads TGTGCCAGCAGCCCGGCCCTCCTACGCGACAGGGGTATTGGCTACACCTTC. Residues: CASSPALLRDRGIGYTF. Full variable domain (missing parts from reference TRBV5-4 and TRBJ1-2): ETGVTQSPTHLIKTRGQQVTLRCSSQSGHNTVSWYQQALGQGPQFIFQYYREEENGRGNFPPRFSGLQFPNYSSELNVNALELDDSALYLCASSPALLRDRGIGYTFGSGTRLTVV.

The V and J genes are TRBV28 and TRBJ1-2; D perhaps matches TRBD1 (6 bases). The CDR3 totals 15 residues. Germline V gene lookup returns CDR1 MDHEN and CDR2 SYDVKM. V dropped 4 bases and J dropped 4 bases, with 16 bases sitting between them. DNA of the CDR3: TGTGCCAGCAGTTCTCAGGGGCGAGCCATCTATGGCTACACCTTC. It yields the protein CASSSQGRAIYGYTF.

The rearrangement links TRBV27 to TRBJ2-5, with 7 bases aligning to TRBD1. The DNA end lines up better with TRBJ2-7; the J call may be wrong. Germline assignment: CDR1 MNHEY and CDR2 SMNVEV (reference sequence). The CDR3 length is 15 residues. CDR3 sequence (DNA): TGTGCCAGCAGTTTATACGGGACAGACTCCTACGAGCAGTACTTC. It specifies CASSLYGTDSYEQYF.

This chain links TRBV9 with TRBJ2-7; TRBD2 matches at 7 bases. With 0 bases clipped from V and 0 bases from J, the junction kept 6 bases outside the gene matches. This CDR3 comprises 16 residues. Germline V gene sequence: CDR1 SGDLS, CDR2 YYNGEE. CDR3 nucleotides: TGTGCCAGCAGCGTAGGTGCTAGCGGATTCTCCTACGAGCAGTACTTC. Its translation: CASSVGASGFSYEQYF. The complete variable domain, with remaining parts taken from reference TRBV9 and TRBJ2-7, reads DSGVTQTPKHLITATGQRVTLRCSPRSGDLSVYWYQQSLDQGLQFLIQYYNGEERAKGNILERFSAQQFPDLHSELNLSSLELGDSALYFCASSVGASGFSYEQYFGPGTRLTVT.

The gene calls are TRBV7-9 and TRBJ2-1; perhaps TRBD2 as D (5 bases). Germline V lookup: CDR1 SEHNR, CDR2 FQNEAQ (reference sequence). The CDR3 extends over 14 amino acids. With 2 bases removed from V and 8 bases from J, the gap between germline ends came to 13 bases. Here the CDR3 reads CASSLSSGLDEQFF. DNA of the CDR3: TGTGCCAGCAGCTTAAGCTCTGGACTGGATGAGCAGTTCTTC.

This clone was detected a few times. V and J are TRBV7-2 and TRBJ2-2, with D possibly matching TRBD1 (6 bases). With 1 base removed from V and 3 bases from J, the gap between germline ends came to 12 bases. The V gene's germline CDR1 is SGHTA and CDR2 FQGNSA. The CDR3 covers 16 residues. The CDR3: CASSLVPTGYTGELFF. In DNA form, the CDR3 reads TGTGCCAGCAGCTTAGTGCCTACAGGGTACACCGGGGAGCTGTTTTTT.

The rearrangement links TRBV25-1 to TRBJ2-1; 7 bases agree with TRBD2. V shed 6 bases, J shed 2 bases, and the junction held 7 bases outside the gene matches. The CDR3 has 15 residues. Germline CDR1 reads MGHDK; CDR2 reads SYGVNS. CDR3 nucleotide sequence: TGTGCCAGCAGAGCGAGCGGGACCCCCTACAATGAGCAGTTCTTC. Its translation is CASRASGTPYNEQFF.

The chain combines TRBV2 with TRBJ2-5; 13 positions match TRBD2. V shed 6 bases and J 4 bases; nucleotides not matched to a gene: 11. There are 17 residues in the CDR3. CDR1 and CDR2 from the germline V gene are SNHLY and FYNNEI. The CDR3 DNA sequence: TGTGCCAGCAGCCTCCCACTAGCGGGAGGGAGTGGAGAGACCCAGTACTTC. Translation gives CASSLPLAGGSGETQYF.

This sequence joins TRBV2 and TRBJ1-2; 8 bases fit TRBD1. V shed 7 bases and J 8 bases; nucleotides not matched to a gene: 15. The CDR3 runs to 15 residues. Germline CDR1 reads SNHLY; CDR2 reads FYNNEI. CDR3 sequence (DNA): TGTGCCAGCAAAGGACAGGGAATTGGCCTGGGAGGCTACACCTTC. Translating gives CASKGQGIGLGGYTF.

The chain uses TRBV10-3 and TRBJ2-2, with 11 bases aligning to TRBD2. This CDR3 has 18 residues. Trimming at V came to 2 bases and at J to 7 bases, leaving 12 bases not matched to a gene. In germline, CDR1 is ENHRY, CDR2 SYGVKD. The CDR3 coding sequence is TGTGCCATCAGTGAGCCCACGGTGGCTAGCGGGAGGATCGGGGAGCTGTTTTTT. This codes for CAISEPTVASGRIGELFF.

V gene TRBV2 combines with J gene TRBJ2-1; D might be TRBD2 (6 bases). The V end was cut by 3 bases, the J end by 0 bases, with 15 bases between. CDR3 length: 17 amino acids. Germline-derived CDR1 and CDR2 are SNHLY and FYNNEI. CDR3 sequence reads: CASSDPGLQGSYNEQFF. The CDR3 nucleotides are TGTGCCAGCAGTGACCCGGGACTTCAGGGCTCCTACAATGAGCAGTTCTTC.

The V and J genes are TRBV4-2 and TRBJ2-7, with D perhaps TRBD2 (5 bases). The CDR3 has 15 amino acids. The V gene's germline CDR1 is LGHNA and CDR2 YNFKEQ. Between the trimmed V and J ends, which lost 1 base and 3 bases, there was a span of 13 bases. The CDR3 DNA is TGTGCCAGCAGCCAAGGGCTGACTACGTTCTACGAGCAGTACTTC. Translated, it gives CASSQGLTTFYEQYF.

The chain is built from TRBV5-5 and TRBJ2-7; a weak D match, TRBD2 (5 bases). In germline, CDR1 is SGHKS, CDR2 YYEKEE (reference sequence). CDR3 length: 13 amino acids. V lost 4 bases, J lost 0 bases, and 8 bases lay in between. CDR3 residues: CASSLASSYEQYF. In DNA, the CDR3 is TGTGCCAGCAGCCTAGCAAGCTCCTACGAGCAGTACTTC.

The chain recombines TRBV6-5 with TRBJ2-7; 10 nucleotides line up with TRBD1. V shed 5 bases, J shed 6 bases, and the junction held 7 bases outside the gene matches. Germline V CDR1 and CDR2: MNHEY, SVGAGI. This CDR3 region has 14 residues. CDR3 amino acids: CASSDRDRGIEQYF. CDR3 coding DNA: TGTGCCAGCAGTGACCGGGACAGGGGAATCGAGCAGTACTTC.

The chain links TRBV23-1 to TRBJ2-7; 9 bases line up with TRBD1. Being an ORF, TRBV23-1 has a function that is uncertain. The length of the CDR3 is 14 residues. Trimming took 4 bases from V and 5 from J; bases not matched to a gene: 6. In DNA, the CDR3 is TGCGCCAGCAGTCTACGCGGACAGGGGAACGAGCAGTACTTC. Translated, it gives CASSLRGQGNEQYF.

The chain's CDR3 is CASSVVGAATDTQYF. The CDR3, as DNA: TGTGCCAGCAGCGTAGTAGGGGCAGCCACAGATACGCAGTATTTT. J is TRBJ2-3 and V is TRBV9, with D perhaps matching TRBD1 (5 bases). CDR1 is SGDLS and CDR2 is YYNGEE in the germline V gene. V lost 0 bases, J lost 2 bases, and 10 bases lay in between. The CDR3 extends over 15 amino acids.

This sequence joins TRBV7-8 and TRBJ2-7; 9 bases align to TRBD2. The CDR3 sequence is 15 residues long. Per germline, CDR1 SGHVS and CDR2 FQNEAQ. The V segment lost 5 bases and the J segment 5 bases; nucleotides outside the gene matches: 10. The CDR3 bases are TGTGCCAGCAGCCTGTCGAGCGGGAGGATTAACGAGCAGTACTTC. Its translation: CASSLSSGRINEQYF.

The CDR3 DNA sequence: TGCGCCAGCAGCTCCGATTTCTCCGGGACAGGGCAGGACGAGCAGTACTTC. This codes for CASSSDFSGTGQDEQYF. The J gene is TRBJ2-7, the V gene TRBV5-1; the match to TRBD1 covers 9 bases. V was clipped by 3 bases and J by 5 bases; unmatched bases: 15. This CDR3 has 17 amino acids. CDR1 and CDR2 (germline): SGHRS, YFSETQ.